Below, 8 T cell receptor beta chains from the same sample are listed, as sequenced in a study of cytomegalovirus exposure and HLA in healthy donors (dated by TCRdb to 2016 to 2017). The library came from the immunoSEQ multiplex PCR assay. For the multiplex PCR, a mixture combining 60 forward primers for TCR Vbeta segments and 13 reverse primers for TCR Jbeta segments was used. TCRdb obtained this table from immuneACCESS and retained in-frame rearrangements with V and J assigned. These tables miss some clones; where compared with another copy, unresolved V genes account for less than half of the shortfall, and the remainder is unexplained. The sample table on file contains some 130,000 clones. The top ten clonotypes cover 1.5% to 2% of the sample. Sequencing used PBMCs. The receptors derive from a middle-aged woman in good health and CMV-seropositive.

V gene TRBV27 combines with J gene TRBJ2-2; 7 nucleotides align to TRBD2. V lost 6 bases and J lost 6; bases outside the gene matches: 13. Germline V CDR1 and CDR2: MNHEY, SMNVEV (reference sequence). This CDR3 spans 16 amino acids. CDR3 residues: CASRVAGAGGAGELFF. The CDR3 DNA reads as TGTGCCAGCAGAGTTGCGGGAGCCGGGGGTGCCGGGGAGCTGTTTTTT.

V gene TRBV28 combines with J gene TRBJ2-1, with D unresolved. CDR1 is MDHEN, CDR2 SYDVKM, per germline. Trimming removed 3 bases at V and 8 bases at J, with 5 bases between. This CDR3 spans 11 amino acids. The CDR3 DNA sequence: TGTGCCAGCAGTTTTTTATATGAGCAGTTCTTC. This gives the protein CASSFLYEQFF.

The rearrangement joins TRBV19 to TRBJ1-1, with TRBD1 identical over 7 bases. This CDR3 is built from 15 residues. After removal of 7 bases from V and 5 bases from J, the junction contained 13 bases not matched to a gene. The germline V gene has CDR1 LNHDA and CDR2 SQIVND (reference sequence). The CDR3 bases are TGTGCCAGTAACAATGACAGGGAGTTTGTAACTGAAGCTTTCTTT. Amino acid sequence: CASNNDREFVTEAFF. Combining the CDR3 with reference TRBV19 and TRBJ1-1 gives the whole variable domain DGGITQSPKYLFRKEGQNVTLSCEQNLNHDAMYWYRQDPGQGLRLIYYSQIVNDFQKGDIAEGYSVSREKKESFPLTVTSAQKNPTAFYLCASNNDREFVTEAFFGQGTRLTVV.

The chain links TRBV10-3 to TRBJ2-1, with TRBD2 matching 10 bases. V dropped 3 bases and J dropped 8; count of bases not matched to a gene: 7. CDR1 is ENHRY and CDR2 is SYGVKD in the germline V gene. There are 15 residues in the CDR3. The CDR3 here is CAISDTGTSAHEQFF. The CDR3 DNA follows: TGTGCCATCAGTGACACCGGGACTAGCGCTCATGAGCAGTTCTTC.

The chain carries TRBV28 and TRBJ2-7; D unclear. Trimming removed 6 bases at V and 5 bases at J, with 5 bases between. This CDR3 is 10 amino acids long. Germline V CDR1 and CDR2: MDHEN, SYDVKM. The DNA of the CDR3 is TGTGCCAGCAGACAGAACGAGCAGTACTTC. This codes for CASRQNEQYF. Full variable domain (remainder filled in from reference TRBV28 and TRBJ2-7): DVKVTQSSRYLVKRTGEKVFLECVQDMDHENMFWYRQDPGLGLRLIYFSYDVKMKEKGDIPEGYSVSREKKERFSLILESASTNQTSMYLCASRQNEQYFGPGTRLTVT.

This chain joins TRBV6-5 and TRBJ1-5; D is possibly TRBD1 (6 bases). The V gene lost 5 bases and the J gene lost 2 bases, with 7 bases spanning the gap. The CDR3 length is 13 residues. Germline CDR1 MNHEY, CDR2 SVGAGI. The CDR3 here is CASSRQGNQPQHF. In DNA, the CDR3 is TGTGCCAGCAGTAGACAGGGCAATCAGCCCCAGCATTTT.

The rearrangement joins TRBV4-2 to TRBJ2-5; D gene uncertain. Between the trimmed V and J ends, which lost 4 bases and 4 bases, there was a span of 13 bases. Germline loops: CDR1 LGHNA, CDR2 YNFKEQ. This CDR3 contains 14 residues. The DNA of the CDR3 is TGTGCCAGCAGCCCGCTAGGTGAACGAGAGACCCAGTACTTC. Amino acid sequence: CASSPLGERETQYF.

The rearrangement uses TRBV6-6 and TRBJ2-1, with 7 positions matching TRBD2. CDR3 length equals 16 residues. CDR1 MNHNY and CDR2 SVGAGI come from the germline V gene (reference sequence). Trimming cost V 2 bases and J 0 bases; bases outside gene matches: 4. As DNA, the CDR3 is TGTGCCAGCAGTTACCGGGGCGGGAGCTCCTACAATGAGCAGTTCTTC. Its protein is CASSYRGGSSYNEQFF.